Given below is one TCR beta chain in context. The sample originates from a study of CD8+ T cells in alopecia areata. Extracted RNA was reverse transcribed into cDNA, the sequencing template. Clones were read by immunoSEQ multiplex PCR, and TCRdb kept only the in-frame ones, dropping some. The data contain 150,000 to 200,000 clones, roughly 60% of them singletons. Indicated treatment: oral pan-JAK inhibitor, 5-10 mg twice daily. The V end lost 9 bases, the J end lost 4 bases, and 15 bases lay between the germline ends. Germline V CDR1 and CDR2: LNHDA, SQIVND (reference sequence). CDR3 length: 13 residues.

The rearrangement uses TRBV19 and TRBJ1-1, with TRBD1 as a possible D gene (5 bases). The receptor was derived from a human donor with alopecia areata. The source was CD4+ T cells sorted from blood, collected at week 24, from a patient treated with tofacitinib. The CDR3 DNA is TGTGCCAGCGGTACCACGGGGGGCACTGAAGCTTTCTTT. Translation gives CASGTTGGTEAFF.